A single sample gave rise to the 24 T cell receptor beta chains below, sequenced in a study of memory CD4+ T cells and cytomegalovirus serostatus. Generated by immunoSEQ multiplex PCR, the TCRdb table keeps only in-frame clones and is missing some. The sample has about 41,000 clones, over 65% seen once; the top ten hold under 7.5%. The sort gate was single viable CD3+CD4+CD8-CD45RO+ cells for memory CD4+ T cells. Sequencing was done on a sample of memory CD4+ T cells from blood. These TCRs come from an adult in good health and CMV-seronegative.

V usage is TRBV28 and J usage is TRBJ1-2; D is ambiguous. The CDR3 totals 16 residues. Trimming left V 3 bases short and J 0 bases short, with 14 bases between. Germline V gives CDR1 MDHEN, CDR2 SYDVKM. The CDR3 DNA sequence: TGTGCCAGCAGTTTTCGTTTTAGAATTACTAACTATGGCTACACCTTC. It encodes CASSFRFRITNYGYTF.

The chain uses TRBV19 and TRBJ1-4, with no clear D. V lost 6 bases and J 8 bases, leaving 19 bases between the germline ends. Germline V gene lookup returns CDR1 LNHDA and CDR2 SQIVND (reference sequence). The CDR3 has 15 amino acids. CDR3 sequence reads: CASSPERAMGEKLFF. DNA of the CDR3: TGTGCCAGTAGCCCCGAGCGGGCGATGGGGGAAAAACTGTTTTTT.

The genes are TRBV6-1 and TRBJ2-7; D call uncertain. Germline CDR1 is MNHNS and CDR2 is SASEGT. The CDR3 runs to 15 residues. The V and J ends lost 1 base and 2 bases respectively, with 12 bases between them. This CDR3 is CASSEGSPVAYEQYF. The CDR3 DNA reads as TGTGCCAGCAGTGAAGGTAGTCCGGTGGCCTACGAGCAGTACTTC.

The chain is built from TRBV7-2 and TRBJ1-5; TRBD1 matches at 8 bases. Germline trimming cut 2 bases from V and 6 bases from J; bases unmatched to any gene: 3. From germline, CDR1 is SGHTA and CDR2 FQGNSA. The CDR3 is made up of 14 amino acids. CDR3 nucleotide sequence: TGTGCCAGCAGCTTAAGAACAGGGGGTCAGCCCCAGCATTTT. This encodes CASSLRTGGQPQHF.

The CDR3 protein is CASSRDQTISYGYTF. CDR3 coding DNA: TGTGCCAGCTCAAGGGACCAGACAATTAGCTATGGCTACACCTTC. V usage is TRBV18 and J usage is TRBJ1-2, with D perhaps TRBD1 (5 bases). Trimming shortened V by 5 bases and J by 4 bases, and 17 bases separated the two germline ends. Germline V CDR1 and CDR2: KGHSH, LQKENI. There are 15 residues in the CDR3.

V is TRBV11-3 and J is TRBJ2-3, with a weak D call TRBD2 (6 bases). Trimming cost V 5 bases and J 2 bases, with 11 bases left between them. CDR3 size: 14 residues. Germline values: CDR1 SGHNT, CDR2 YENEEA. For the CDR3, the DNA is TGTGCCAGCAGCGTCTCGGACTACACAGATACGCAGTATTTT. Its protein is CASSVSDYTDTQYF.

This chain joins TRBV5-1 and TRBJ1-1, with 10 bases matching TRBD1. The junction had 4 bases not matched to a gene; V was cut back by 4 bases and J by 7 bases. This CDR3 contains 13 residues. Germline assignment: CDR1 SGHRS and CDR2 YFSETQ. CDR3 region: CASSRGTGDEAFF. As DNA, the CDR3 is TGCGCCAGCAGCAGGGGGACAGGGGATGAAGCTTTCTTT.

The rearrangement links TRBV7-2 to TRBJ1-4; TRBD1 is a possible D gene (5 bases). V lost 2 bases, J lost 8 bases, and 12 bases lay in between. Germline-derived CDR1 and CDR2 are SGHTA and FQGNSA. CDR3 length equals 14 residues. This CDR3 is CASSLYGTQEKLFF. The CDR3 DNA sequence: TGTGCCAGCAGCTTATATGGGACTCAGGAAAAACTGTTTTTT.

The rearrangement links TRBV7-2 to TRBJ2-3; D gene unclear. The CDR3 sequence is 12 residues long. V lost 4 bases and J 3 bases, leaving 5 bases between the germline ends. The germline V gene has CDR1 SGHTA and CDR2 FQGNSA. Here the CDR3 reads CASSYVTDTQYF. The DNA for the CDR3 is TGTGCCAGCAGCTATGTTACAGATACGCAGTATTTT.

The chain combines TRBV7-9 with TRBJ2-5, with TRBD1 matching over 8 bases. V lost 6 bases and J lost 2; bases outside the gene matches: 2. CDR1 is SEHNR and CDR2 is FQNEAQ in the germline V gene (reference sequence). This CDR3 is built from 13 residues. Here the CDR3 reads CASSQGAQETQYF. The CDR3 DNA is TGTGCCAGCAGTCAGGGGGCTCAAGAGACCCAGTACTTC.

The rearrangement uses TRBV5-4 and TRBJ2-1, with 8 bases identical to TRBD2. V gave up 4 bases and J gave up 1 base; unmatched junction bases: 4. The germline gives CDR1 SGHNT, CDR2 YYREEE (reference sequence). The CDR3 length is 15 residues. CDR3 in amino acids: CASSRTSHSYNEQFF. CDR3 DNA: TGTGCCAGCAGCCGGACTAGCCATTCCTACAATGAGCAGTTCTTC.

The chain combines TRBV28 with TRBJ2-7; the D gene is possibly TRBD1 (5 bases). V was trimmed by 7 bases and J by 1 base, leaving 17 bases between them. Germline CDR1 is MDHEN and CDR2 is SYDVKM. The CDR3 is made up of 15 amino acids. This CDR3 is CASTPNRTPSYEQYF. In DNA, the CDR3 is TGTGCCAGCACCCCCAACAGGACACCGTCCTACGAGCAGTACTTC.

The V and J genes are TRBV9 and TRBJ1-2, with TRBD1 identical over 11 bases. In germline, CDR1 is SGDLS, CDR2 YYNGEE. The CDR3 runs to 17 residues. The V gene end was trimmed by 0 bases and the J gene end by 6 bases; junction bases not matched to a gene: 10. CDR3 sequence: CASSVAHPTDRGHGYTF. Written as DNA, the CDR3 is TGTGCCAGCAGCGTAGCTCACCCCACGGACAGGGGGCATGGCTACACCTTC. Complete variable domain (other parts from reference TRBV9 and TRBJ1-2): DSGVTQTPKHLITATGQRVTLRCSPRSGDLSVYWYQQSLDQGLQFLIQYYNGEERAKGNILERFSAQQFPDLHSELNLSSLELGDSALYFCASSVAHPTDRGHGYTFGSGTRLTVV.

V is TRBV4-1 and J is TRBJ1-5; D unclear. Germline values: CDR1 MGHRA, CDR2 YSYEKL. V lost 0 bases, J lost 5 bases, and 5 bases lay in between. The CDR3 is 13 amino acids. The CDR3 bases are TGCGCCAGCAGCCAAGAAAGGGATCAGCCCCAGCATTTT. This gives the protein CASSQERDQPQHF.

The chain is built from TRBV2 and TRBJ2-7, with D hard to call. V lost 7 bases to trimming and J lost 2 bases, with 6 bases between them. CDR1 is SNHLY and CDR2 is FYNNEI in the germline V gene. The CDR3 runs 11 residues. The DNA of the CDR3 is TGTGCCAGCACAAGTGCCTACGAGCAGTACTTC. Residues: CASTSAYEQYF.

The chain links TRBV19 to TRBJ1-1; D unclear. CDR3 length: 16 amino acids. V was pared by 3 bases and J by 3 bases, with 17 bases between. Per the germline V gene, CDR1 is LNHDA and CDR2 is SQIVND (reference sequence). The CDR3 sequence is CASSMTVDPEDTEAFF. The CDR3 bases are TGTGCCAGTAGTATGACCGTAGATCCAGAGGACACTGAAGCTTTCTTT.

This chain links TRBV30 with TRBJ2-3; D may be TRBD2 (7 bases). The CDR3 length is 14 residues. The germline gives CDR1 GTSNPN, CDR2 SVGIG (reference sequence). V lost 2 bases, J lost 1 base, and 10 bases lay in between. CDR3 in DNA: TGTGCCTGGAGTCTAGGGGGGGGCACAGATACGCAGTATTTT. As protein: CAWSLGGGTDTQYF.

The chain joins TRBV6-6 to TRBJ1-2; maybe TRBD1 (5 bases). The CDR3 totals 13 residues. The V gene's germline CDR1 is MNHNY and CDR2 SVGAGI (reference sequence). V lost 0 bases and J lost 8, with 10 bases in between. The CDR3 nucleotides are TGTGCCAGCAGTTACTCGGCAGGGAGAGGCTACACCTTC. This sequence encodes CASSYSAGRGYTF.

The sample holds a few counts of this clone. The gene calls are TRBV29-1 and TRBJ1-1; D is ambiguous. Germline CDR1 SQVTM, CDR2 ANQGSEA. Trimming removed 4 bases at V and 5 bases at J, with 11 bases between. The CDR3 is 12 residues long. The CDR3 bases are TGCAGCGTTGGTACAAGGGAGACTGAAGCTTTCTTT. The encoded protein is CSVGTRETEAFF.

This rearrangement joins TRBV7-2 to TRBJ2-3; TRBD2 agrees at 7 bases. The germline V gene has CDR1 SGHTA and CDR2 FQGNSA. V trimming: 2 bases; J trimming: 0 bases; junction bases outside the gene matches: 11. The CDR3 length is 18 residues. The CDR3 region is CASSLRRSGGLSTDTQYF. CDR3 nucleotide sequence: TGTGCCAGCAGCTTAAGGCGCTCGGGAGGTCTTAGCACAGATACGCAGTATTTT.

This chain joins TRBV28 and TRBJ2-3; 12 bases map to TRBD2. V was pared by 5 bases and J by 3 bases, with 3 bases of the junction left unmatched. CDR3 length: 15 amino acids. Germline loops: CDR1 MDHEN, CDR2 SYDVKM. The CDR3 region has the DNA TGTGCCAGCAGTGGACTAGCGGGACTGACAGATACGCAGTATTTT. It yields the protein CASSGLAGLTDTQYF.

The CDR3 is CAWSKGSNQPQHF. CDR3 coding DNA: TGTGCCTGGAGTAAGGGTAGCAATCAGCCCCAGCATTTT. V and J are TRBV30 and TRBJ1-5; D not resolved. Per germline, CDR1 GTSNPN and CDR2 SVGIG (reference sequence). Between the trimmed V and J ends, which lost 2 bases and 0 bases, there was a span of 5 bases. The CDR3 sequence is 13 residues long.

The CDR3 spells CASSPNSLGPADTQYF. DNA for the CDR3: TGTGCCAGCAGCCCGAACTCCCTAGGCCCGGCAGATACGCAGTATTTT. The chain joins TRBV7-3 to TRBJ2-3; D is ambiguous. In germline, CDR1 is SGHTA, CDR2 FQGTGA. V was clipped by 5 bases and J by 4 bases, with 19 bases between them. The CDR3 length is 16 residues.

V and J are TRBV5-1 and TRBJ2-2, with D unresolved. Trimming took off 2 bases at V and 0 bases at J, with 8 bases between the two ends. The CDR3 consists of 15 residues. CDR1 and CDR2 from the germline V gene are SGHRS and YFSETQ. The CDR3 DNA reads as TGCGCCAGCAGCTTCGGTCAGACGAACACCGGGGAGCTGTTTTTT. Translated, it gives CASSFGQTNTGELFF.